This T cell receptor beta chain derives from a study of shared clonotypes between healthy human individuals (dated by TCRdb to 2019 to 2021). At the level of the whole study: Two women and a few men aged 18 to 49 years were included in the cohort. For each donor, CD4 naive and CD4 memory were each given three plates, CD8 naive was given two plates, and CD8 memory was given one plate. The study deeply sequenced blood TCR repertoires of about 5 healthy adults to estimate repertoire size and the extent of clonotype sharing between individuals. Different laboratories and diverse techniques were used to prepare libraries and sequence TCR repertoires, to increase sequencing depth and limit assay-specific biases. Leukapheresis yielded between about 0.94 and 8.9 billion PBMCs per donor.

The donors were healthy, HIV-negative adults who had no recently reported acute infections or vaccinations. All donors were Caucasian adults living in Nashville, Tennessee, USA. CD4+ T cells were enriched by magnetic negative selection, after which naive cells were positively selected on CD45RA and the negative fraction was taken as the memory subset. Blood was collected by leukapheresis, and PBMCs were isolated by Ficoll-Histopaque density gradient centrifugation and then cryopreserved in liquid nitrogen vapor phase. Analytical flow cytometry was used to check the purity and quantity of every magnetically sorted T cell population. Each sorted fraction had its genomic DNA isolated and then quantified by UV absorbance on a Nanodrop 2000c. Using the deep immunoSEQ assay, multiplex PCR amplified TCR CDR3 regions from genomic DNA. Extracted genomic DNA from each cell subset was spread evenly across all wells of several immunoSEQ 96-well plates, with each plate serving as a replicate. For sorted subsets, each replicate PCR was loaded with 200 ng genomic DNA, equivalent to about 30,000 T cell genomes. Purified libraries were measured with a Qubit 3.0 fluorometer, size-checked on a Bioanalyzer 2100, and measured again with the KAPA Library Quantification kit. Every immunoSEQ 96-well plate was sequenced on a dedicated single-read 150-cycle Illumina NextSeq 550 flow cell. The paper's processing steps were these. Because the immunoSEQ output included only junctional sequences and no quality scores, the filtering could not be the same as the filtering used for full-length reads. To assign V/J genes and CDR3, sequences were annotated using PyIR, a Python wrapper for IgBLAST v1.9, with IMGT germline references. Reads were removed for weak V/J assignments (E-value above 1e-6), missing CDR3, stop codons, out-of-frame junctions, or ambiguous translated residues. A V3J clonotype was defined by an identical inferred V gene, J gene, and CDR3 amino acid sequence. Percentage overlap between repertoires was calculated by dividing the number of shared unique clonotypes by the size of the smaller repertoire. Repertoire richness was assessed with RTK rarefaction, the Chao1 estimator, and Recon v2.1 estimates of unobserved clonotypes. OLGA was used to compute generation probabilities for all TCRbeta clonotypes that the gDNA method yielded from a few donors. What TCRdb holds here is the immuneACCESS table cut down to in-frame rearrangements. Part of the clones is not present; checked against another copy, under half of the missing clones reflect an unresolved V gene, and the others are unexplained. V and J calls and clone size are as listed in that table; D and trimming were resolved from the DNA. The sample yields some 2,100,000 clones; approximately 94% were counted once. Clones ranked in the top ten supply about 0.13% of the sample.

The investigation overall reported the following: Because the study included a small number of donors, the genetic and exposure-history diversity represented was limited. When four donors were compared, the shared fraction of clonotypes was 5% to 6.5% for naive CD4, about 4% for naive CD8, 2.3% for memory CD4, and about 0.36% for memory CD8. Incomplete sequencing was indicated by rarefaction of sorted-subset datasets, despite the large sequencing depth. Compared with non-shared clonotypes, the clonotypes found in all four sorted-subset donors had higher generation probabilities. Sampling was limited to blood, and TCR repertoires in tissue likely differ from TCR repertoires in blood. Naive subsets generally had larger estimated clonotype richness than memory subsets did. Pairwise subsampling led to the expectation that sequencing depth would affect the degree of clonotype sharing among donors.

Points on this clone: Its antigen is not yet known. No base-level quality is on record; no much larger clone is a single base apart.

Sequences SGHNT (CDR1) and YENEEA (CDR2) are obtained from the germline V gene. From cysteine to phenylalanine, the CDR3 is 14 amino acids long. The read is trimmed to its CDR3 DNA, 42 bases read in frame from base 1. Between the V and J ends, shortened by 4 bases and 6 bases respectively, the junction contains 12 bases. The V and J genes are TRBV11-3 and TRBJ2-2; TRBD1 is a possible D gene, resting on 6 matching bases. The source material was naive CD4+ T cells sorted from blood. The cell subset or site label here, explained by the study, means: CD45RA+ positively selected. The TCR originated in a man aged 18-30 years in good health. In nucleotides, the sequence is TGTGCCAGCAGCTCCCCACACAGGGCCGGGGAGCTGTTTTTT. This translates into CASSSPHRAGELFF.